This entry features one T cell receptor beta chain sequence. The antigen is not known. The data were obtained in a study of response to subunit inactivated influenza vaccine. TCRdb redid the calling of the RT-PCR reads with MiXCR, one entry per CDR3 protein. The table records about 500,000 distinct CDR3 sequences, approximately 17% of them present only once. Whole-study results and caveats: Authors suggested that a seasonal influenza vaccination recruits few new T cells each time.

The CDR3 runs to 12 residues. Germline assignment: CDR1 SQVTM and CDR2 ANQGSEA. The V end lost 7 bases, the J end lost 2 bases, and 11 bases lay between the germline ends. The chain employs TRBV29-1 and TRBJ1-1; no clear D gene. The source is a man aged 50 to 69 who received an inactivated influenza vaccine. The specimen comprised CD4+ T cells sorted from PBMCs, sampled less than 30 months after vaccination. Here the CDR3 reads CSAAKSNTEAFF. CDR3 nucleotide sequence: TGCAGCGCCGCTAAGAGCAACACTGAAGCTTTCTTT.